This record concerns one T cell receptor beta chain sequence. What it recognizes is unknown. Expressed TCRB transcripts were sequenced, since all the RNA that had been isolated was reverse transcribed. TCRdb's copy holds only in-frame clones and misses some; the assay was immunoSEQ multiplex PCR. Found here are about 220,000 clones, about a tenth of them singletons; the top ten hold 1% to 1.5%. The data belong to a study of beta chain features in type 1 diabetes. V was pared by 5 bases and J by 1 base, with 5 bases of the junction left unmatched. CDR1 and CDR2 from the germline V gene are SGHRS and YFSETQ. This CDR3 is built from 15 residues. Study-wide findings and caveats: The VDJ junctions of type 1 diabetes patients carried fewer insertions and more deletions. Among patients with Type 1 diabetes, TCRB CDR3s were moderately but significantly shorter in every one of the four CD4+ subsets. A cDNA-based sequencing approach could over-represent cells with high TCR expression.

The material sequenced was central memory CD4+ T cells from blood. This sequence originates from a man younger than 35 in good health. The chain combines TRBV5-1 with TRBJ2-1, with 8 bases lining up with TRBD1. CDR3 amino acids: CASRVGDRSYNEQFF. The CDR3 DNA is TGCGCCAGCAGAGTAGGGGACAGGTCCTACAATGAGCAGTTCTTC.